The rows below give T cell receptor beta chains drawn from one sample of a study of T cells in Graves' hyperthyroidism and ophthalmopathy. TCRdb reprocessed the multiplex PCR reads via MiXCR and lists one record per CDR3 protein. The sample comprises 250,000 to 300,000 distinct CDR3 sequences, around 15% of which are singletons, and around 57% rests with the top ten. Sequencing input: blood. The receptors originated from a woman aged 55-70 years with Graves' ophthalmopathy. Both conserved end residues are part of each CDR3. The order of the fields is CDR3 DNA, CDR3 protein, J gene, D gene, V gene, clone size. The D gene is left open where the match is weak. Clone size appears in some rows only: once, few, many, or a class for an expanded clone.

CDR3 DNA: TGCAGTGCTAGAGTTCTCAGGGGAGATGAGCAGTTCTTC; CDR3 protein: CSARVLRGDEQFF; J gene: TRBJ2-1; D gene: -; V gene: TRBV20-1; clone size: few
CDR3 DNA: TGTGCCAGCAGCTTAGGGACAAACTGGAAAGAGACCCAGTACTTC; CDR3 protein: CASSLGTNWKETQYF; J gene: TRBJ2-5; D gene: -; V gene: TRBV5-6; clone size: few
CDR3 DNA: TGTGCCAGCAGTTTAGAGGCGGCCACTGCCTACGAGCAGTACTTC; CDR3 protein: CASSLEAATAYEQYF; J gene: TRBJ2-7; D gene: -; V gene: TRBV12-3/TRBV12-4; clone size: many
CDR3 DNA: TGTGCCAGCTCACCACCCGGATTCGCGGGATCCGAGCAGTACTTC; CDR3 protein: CASSPPGFAGSEQYF; J gene: TRBJ2-7; D gene: -; V gene: TRBV18; clone size: many
CDR3 DNA: TGTGCCAGCAGTGCGGTAGGACGGGACAGGGGAAGTTCACCCCTCCACTTT; CDR3 protein: CASSAVGRDRGSSPLHF; J gene: TRBJ1-6; D gene: TRBD1; V gene: TRBV6-1; clone size: -
CDR3 DNA: TGTGCCAGCACCGATGGGAAGGCCGATACGCAGTATTTT; CDR3 protein: CASTDGKADTQYF; J gene: TRBJ2-3; D gene: -; V gene: TRBV12-3/TRBV12-4; clone size: many
CDR3 DNA: TGCAGTGCTAGAGGGGCGGCGGGGTATCGCCCTGAGCAGTTCTTC; CDR3 protein: CSARGAAGYRPEQFF; J gene: TRBJ2-1; D gene: -; V gene: TRBV20-1; clone size: many
CDR3 DNA: TGTGCCAGTAGCCCGATGGGGGGCACCGGGGAGCTGTTTTTT; CDR3 protein: CASSPMGGTGELFF; J gene: TRBJ2-2; D gene: -; V gene: TRBV19; clone size: -
CDR3 DNA: TGTGCCAGCAGCTTAAACAGGGGAGGAGTTAATGGCTACACCTTC; CDR3 protein: CASSLNRGGVNGYTF; J gene: TRBJ1-2; D gene: TRBD1; V gene: TRBV7-2; clone size: many
CDR3 DNA: TGCAGTGCTAGTTTGGGGGCTTTGGACACCGGGGAGCTGTTTTTT; CDR3 protein: CSASLGALDTGELFF; J gene: TRBJ2-2; D gene: -; V gene: TRBV20-1; clone size: -
CDR3 DNA: TGTGCCAGCAGCCAGACTAGCGGGAGGATATCCTACGAGCAGTACTTC; CDR3 protein: CASSQTSGRISYEQYF; J gene: TRBJ2-7; D gene: TRBD2; V gene: TRBV5-5; clone size: -
CDR3 DNA: TGTGCCAGCAGCTTAGGTTCGGCCACGGGGCAAGAGACCCAGTACTTC; CDR3 protein: CASSLGSATGQETQYF; J gene: TRBJ2-5; D gene: -; V gene: TRBV7-2; clone size: many
CDR3 DNA: TGTGCCAGCAGCTTAGGAGGACTAGCGGGGGCACAAGAGACCCAGTACTTC; CDR3 protein: CASSLGGLAGAQETQYF; J gene: TRBJ2-5; D gene: TRBD2; V gene: TRBV7-8; clone size: many
CDR3 DNA: TGTGCCAGCAGTGAAGCGACAGGGGAAGGAGATACGCAGTATTTT; CDR3 protein: CASSEATGEGDTQYF; J gene: TRBJ2-3; D gene: TRBD1; V gene: TRBV2; clone size: many
CDR3 DNA: TGCAGTGCTAGAGATGCCAGGGGAACACACAATCAGCCCCAGCATTTT; CDR3 protein: CSARDARGTHNQPQHF; J gene: TRBJ1-5; D gene: -; V gene: TRBV20-1; clone size: many
CDR3 DNA: TGCGCCAGCAGCTTGCCCCGCACAGGGATCGGCACCGGGGAGCTGTTTTTT; CDR3 protein: CASSLPRTGIGTGELFF; J gene: TRBJ2-2; D gene: -; V gene: TRBV5-1; clone size: -
CDR3 DNA: TGTGCCAGCAGTAGGGGCAGCTCCTACGAGCAGTACTTC; CDR3 protein: CASSRGSSYEQYF; J gene: TRBJ2-7; D gene: -; V gene: TRBV6-2/TRBV6-3; clone size: many
CDR3 DNA: TGCAGTGCTAGAGGGGGGGACAACTTCGGCCTTAATCAGCCCCAGCATTTT; CDR3 protein: CSARGGDNFGLNQPQHF; J gene: TRBJ1-5; D gene: -; V gene: TRBV20-1; clone size: many
CDR3 DNA: TGTGCCAGCAGCTTAGGGCCCCGTCCCTACAATGAGCAGTTCTTC; CDR3 protein: CASSLGPRPYNEQFF; J gene: TRBJ2-1; D gene: -; V gene: TRBV11-2; clone size: many
CDR3 DNA: TGTGCCAGCAGTCACGGGACAGGGTACGAGCAGTACTTC; CDR3 protein: CASSHGTGYEQYF; J gene: TRBJ2-7; D gene: TRBD1; V gene: TRBV27; clone size: many
CDR3 DNA: TGCAGTGCTAGAGATTGGCGGGCAGGGGGCTTGGTAGGCGAGCAGTTCTTC; CDR3 protein: CSARDWRAGGLVGEQFF; J gene: TRBJ2-1; D gene: TRBD1; V gene: TRBV20-1; clone size: -
CDR3 DNA: TGCAGTGCTAGAGTAGGCAGCGGGGGCACCTACGAGCAGTACTTC; CDR3 protein: CSARVGSGGTYEQYF; J gene: TRBJ2-7; D gene: TRBD2; V gene: TRBV20-1; clone size: few
CDR3 DNA: TGTGCCAGCAGTTACGTGGGGGAGAACGAGCAGTACTTC; CDR3 protein: CASSYVGENEQYF; J gene: TRBJ2-7; D gene: -; V gene: TRBV6-2/TRBV6-3; clone size: -
CDR3 DNA: TGTGCCAGCAGTTACGGGGGACTGACAAGCACAGATACGCAGTATTTT; CDR3 protein: CASSYGGLTSTDTQYF; J gene: TRBJ2-3; D gene: -; V gene: TRBV6-2/TRBV6-3; clone size: many
CDR3 DNA: TGTGCCAGCAGCTGGCTGGACAGCTCCTACGAGCAGTACTTC; CDR3 protein: CASSWLDSSYEQYF; J gene: TRBJ2-7; D gene: -; V gene: TRBV5-6; clone size: few
CDR3 DNA: TGTGCCAGCAGTCCCGGGGGGTTTAATGGCTACACCTTC; CDR3 protein: CASSPGGFNGYTF; J gene: TRBJ1-2; D gene: -; V gene: TRBV27; clone size: -
CDR3 DNA: TGCAGTGCTAGTCATCGACAGGCGGATGAAAAACTGTTTTTT; CDR3 protein: CSASHRQADEKLFF; J gene: TRBJ1-4; D gene: -; V gene: TRBV20-1; clone size: few
CDR3 DNA: TGTGCCAGCATCTCTAACAGAGGTCTAGCCGGGGCCAACGTCCTGACTTTC; CDR3 protein: CASISNRGLAGANVLTF; J gene: TRBJ2-6; D gene: -; V gene: TRBV28; clone size: many
CDR3 DNA: TGTGCCAGCAGCCAAAGATCTCGCCCCGGCGGGGAGACCCAGTACTTC; CDR3 protein: CASSQRSRPGGETQYF; J gene: TRBJ2-5; D gene: -; V gene: TRBV3-1; clone size: many
CDR3 DNA: TGTGCCAGCAGGGAGAGACTAGCCCTCTCCTACGAGCAGTACTTC; CDR3 protein: CASRERLALSYEQYF; J gene: TRBJ2-7; D gene: TRBD2; V gene: TRBV2; clone size: -
CDR3 DNA: TGCAGTGCTCCGGCCCGGGACAGGGGCTCCTATGGCTACACCTTC; CDR3 protein: CSAPARDRGSYGYTF; J gene: TRBJ1-2; D gene: TRBD1; V gene: TRBV20-1; clone size: -
CDR3 DNA: TGTGCCAGCTCACCCACAGTGAGGGACACTGAAGCTTTCTTT; CDR3 protein: CASSPTVRDTEAFF; J gene: TRBJ1-1; D gene: -; V gene: TRBV18; clone size: many
CDR3 DNA: TGTGCCAGCAGGGGCCCGAGCTCTGGAAACACCATATATTTT; CDR3 protein: CASRGPSSGNTIYF; J gene: TRBJ1-3; D gene: -; V gene: TRBV28; clone size: -
CDR3 DNA: TGCGCCAGCAGCTTGATAGAGAACACTGAAGCTTTCTTT; CDR3 protein: CASSLIENTEAFF; J gene: TRBJ1-1; D gene: -; V gene: TRBV5-1; clone size: many
CDR3 DNA: TGTGCCACCAGCGGGGTAAGACAGGGACCTAACTATGGCTACACCTTC; CDR3 protein: CATSGVRQGPNYGYTF; J gene: TRBJ1-2; D gene: TRBD1; V gene: TRBV15; clone size: -
CDR3 DNA: TGTGCCAGCAGTTACGAGGGTTTGCGTGAAAAACTGTTTTTT; CDR3 protein: CASSYEGLREKLFF; J gene: TRBJ1-4; D gene: -; V gene: TRBV6-2/TRBV6-3; clone size: -
CDR3 DNA: TGTGCCAGCAGGGGGGGTGGACAGTACAATCAGCCCCAGCATTTT; CDR3 protein: CASRGGGQYNQPQHF; J gene: TRBJ1-5; D gene: -; V gene: TRBV12-3/TRBV12-4; clone size: many
CDR3 DNA: TGCAGTGCTAGGGTGACCTACGAGCAGTACTTC; CDR3 protein: CSARVTYEQYF; J gene: TRBJ2-7; D gene: -; V gene: TRBV20-1; clone size: many
CDR3 DNA: TGTGCCAGCAGTTACTCGTTGGGACAGGTTACCTTCGAGCAGTACTTC; CDR3 protein: CASSYSLGQVTFEQYF; J gene: TRBJ2-7; D gene: TRBD1; V gene: TRBV6-5; clone size: many
CDR3 DNA: TGTGCCAGCAGCTTGGCCCGAGGGGCGCACGGCACCGGGGAGCTGTTTTTT; CDR3 protein: CASSLARGAHGTGELFF; J gene: TRBJ2-2; D gene: -; V gene: TRBV5-1; clone size: few
CDR3 DNA: TGTGCCAGCAGCTCGACCATACAGGGACGCGAAGGCTACACCTTC; CDR3 protein: CASSSTIQGREGYTF; J gene: TRBJ1-2; D gene: -; V gene: TRBV7-9; clone size: -
CDR3 DNA: TGTGCTAGCAGCGTCGGACTAGCGGGAGTCGAGACCCAGTACTTC; CDR3 protein: CASSVGLAGVETQYF; J gene: TRBJ2-5; D gene: TRBD2; V gene: TRBV7-7; clone size: once
CDR3 DNA: TGTGCCAGCAGCTTAGTTCGGGACAGAGCCTACGAGCAGTACTTC; CDR3 protein: CASSLVRDRAYEQYF; J gene: TRBJ2-7; D gene: TRBD1; V gene: TRBV7-2; clone size: many
CDR3 DNA: TGCGCCAGCAGCTTGGCCGCCGGGACAGGGGTCTACGAGCAGTACTTC; CDR3 protein: CASSLAAGTGVYEQYF; J gene: TRBJ2-7; D gene: TRBD1; V gene: TRBV5-1; clone size: many
CDR3 DNA: TGTGCCAGCAGTGAATGGGAGTCTTCTGGGGAGCTGTTTTTT; CDR3 protein: CASSEWESSGELFF; J gene: TRBJ2-2; D gene: -; V gene: TRBV6-2/TRBV6-3; clone size: -
CDR3 DNA: TGTGCCAGCAGCTTAGATGGAGTCAGAGGGACCAAAAACATTCAGTACTTC; CDR3 protein: CASSLDGVRGTKNIQYF; J gene: TRBJ2-4; D gene: -; V gene: TRBV11-2; clone size: -
CDR3 DNA: TGCAGCGTGAAGCCGGAAAGGTACGAGCAGTACTTC; CDR3 protein: CSVKPERYEQYF; J gene: TRBJ2-7; D gene: -; V gene: TRBV29-1; clone size: few
CDR3 DNA: TGTGCCAGCAGCCCCACCCCGGCCAAAAACATTCAGTACTTC; CDR3 protein: CASSPTPAKNIQYF; J gene: TRBJ2-4; D gene: -; V gene: TRBV7-3; clone size: -
CDR3 DNA: TGTGCCAGCAGGCGGGACCGACAGCTATCTAGGGGCTACACCTTC; CDR3 protein: CASRRDRQLSRGYTF; J gene: TRBJ1-2; D gene: -; V gene: TRBV6-1; clone size: many
CDR3 DNA: TGTGCCAGCAGCTTCGACAGCTTAAACATTCAGTACTTC; CDR3 protein: CASSFDSLNIQYF; J gene: TRBJ2-4; D gene: -; V gene: TRBV11-2; clone size: many
CDR3 DNA: TGCGCCAGCAGCCACGAGGCGGGGGAGAACACCGGGGAGCTGTTTTTT; CDR3 protein: CASSHEAGENTGELFF; J gene: TRBJ2-2; D gene: TRBD2; V gene: TRBV4-3; clone size: few
CDR3 DNA: TGCGCCAGCAGCTTGTCCGGCAGGGGGCTTTTGGAGACCCAGTACTTC; CDR3 protein: CASSLSGRGLLETQYF; J gene: TRBJ2-5; D gene: TRBD1; V gene: TRBV5-1; clone size: few
CDR3 DNA: TGTGCCAGCAGTTCAGCCGATACCTACAGTGAGCAGTTCTTC; CDR3 protein: CASSSADTYSEQFF; J gene: TRBJ2-1; D gene: -; V gene: TRBV27; clone size: -
CDR3 DNA: TGTCCCGGCGGCCAAGGGCGCAGGGGCCAGCCCCAGCATTTT; CDR3 protein: CPGGQGRRGQPQHF; J gene: TRBJ1-5; D gene: -; V gene: TRBV2; clone size: -
CDR3 DNA: TGTGCCAGCAGCTTTACGGCGGGGTCCCCCACTGAAGCTTTCTTT; CDR3 protein: CASSFTAGSPTEAFF; J gene: TRBJ1-1; D gene: -; V gene: TRBV7-3; clone size: many